A selection of T cell receptor beta chains follows, all from one sample in a study of Ad26.COV2.S vaccination and SARS-CoV-2 variants. Assay: immunoSEQ multiplex PCR; the TCRdb copy retains only in-frame clones and omits some. Among roughly 300,000 clones listed, around nine tenths were seen once. The sequencing here drew on peripheral blood, taken in a trial of Ad26.COV2.S vaccine versus placebo. The origin of the receptors is a person aged 18-60 years who received the Ad26.COV2.S COVID-19 vaccine or a placebo. The conserved cysteine and the conserved F or W are not part of the CDR3 here.

V gene	CDR3 protein
TRBV29-1	SVERSGTRANYGYT
TRBV7-3	ASSLGLAGAPGTDTQY
TRBV4-1	ASSHNRGGGQPQH
TRBV25-1	ASRAGVNTGELF
TRBV7-8	ASSLREGYDEQY
TRBV6-2/TRBV6-3	ASSYTELGTYEQY
TRBV4-2	ASSQPPGLATNEKLF
TRBV24-1	ATSDLLDTQY
TRBV6-1	ASSESGGGGELF
TRBV28	ASSLSQGSQPQH
TRBV18	ASSPQPGQVQTLTNYGYT
TRBV4-1	ASSQPSSEEQF
TRBV29-1	SVGDSAGNTIY
TRBV6-2/TRBV6-3	ASSSRLAGVSYNEQF
TRBV19	ASGGGYNEQF
TRBV30	AWGGTYEQY
TRBV5-1	ASSRAGTGYSAGGAF
TRBV3-1/TRBV3-2	ASSQGPGEQY
TRBV5-1	ASSYGFWGRETQY
TRBV13	ASSPWGDRGGTEAF
TRBV15	ATSREPTVGYGYT
TRBV9	ASSDRLAGGHNEQF
TRBV5-4	ASSLSASSGANVLT
TRBV20-1	SASSTGTGSYEQY
TRBV6-2/TRBV6-3	ASSSTGVSTGELF
TRBV5-5	ASSSSSLTSNEQF
TRBV6-2/TRBV6-3	ASSFIRGHEAF
TRBV27	ASSGLAGAYEQY
TRBV7-9	ASSLGLQGSTDTQY
TRBV6-5	ATGGPGTHEQY
TRBV15	ATSRTRDGANVLT
TRBV18	ASSPYSEPNTEAF
TRBV10-3	AISEGQQARGSPLH
TRBV7-2	ASQTIGTSGETYEQY
TRBV6-5	ASGRYSYEQY
TRBV2	ASPDLNTEAF
TRBV7-9	ASSQASVQETQY
TRBV5-1	ASSLGEGSGNTIY
TRBV28	ASSFPSMVVSTEKNNYGYT
TRBV27	ASSFLAGDRSEQF
TRBV5-1	ASRIPGQRDYGYT
TRBV3-1/TRBV3-2	ASSSGQGGVQPQH